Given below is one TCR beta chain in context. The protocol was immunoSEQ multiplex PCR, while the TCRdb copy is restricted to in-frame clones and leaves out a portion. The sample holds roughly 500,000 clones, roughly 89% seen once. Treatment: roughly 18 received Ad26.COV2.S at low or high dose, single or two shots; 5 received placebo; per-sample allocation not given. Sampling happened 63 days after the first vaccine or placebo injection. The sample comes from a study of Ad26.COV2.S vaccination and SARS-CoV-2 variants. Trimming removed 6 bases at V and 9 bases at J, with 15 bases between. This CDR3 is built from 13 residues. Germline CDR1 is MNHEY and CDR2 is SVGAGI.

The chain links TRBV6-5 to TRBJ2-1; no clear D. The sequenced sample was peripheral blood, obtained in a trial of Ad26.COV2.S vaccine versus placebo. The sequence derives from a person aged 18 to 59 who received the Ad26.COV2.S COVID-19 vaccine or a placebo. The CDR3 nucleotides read TGTGCCAGCAGACATAGCCTCTCCAGTGAGCAGTTCTTC. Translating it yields CASRHSLSSEQFF.